This TCR beta chain was documented in a study of T cell changes during pregnancy in multiple sclerosis. The CDR3 is made up of 16 amino acids. V dropped 2 bases and J dropped 4; count of bases not matched to a gene: 8. Germline V gene lookup returns CDR1 SGHVS and CDR2 FQNEAQ. The assay was immunoSEQ multiplex PCR, and TCRdb's table has in-frame clones only and misses some. Altogether around 15,000 clones are present, about four fifths being singletons, with the ten largest covering 9% to 10%. The sample was CD8+ T cells from peripheral blood mononuclear cells, taken in the second trimester of pregnancy. The source is a female donor in good health, enrolled as a control in a pregnancy study. This chain connects TRBV7-8 to TRBJ1-2; 9 bases fit TRBD1. The CDR3 protein is CASSLTGQGFFYGYTF. For the CDR3, the DNA is TGTGCCAGCAGCTTAACAGGACAGGGGTTTTTCTATGGCTACACCTTC.